These 27 T cell receptor beta chains were all obtained from the same sample, sequenced in a study of OX40 agonist ivuxolimab in advanced cancers. TCRdb keeps only in-frame clones here, not all; method: immunoSEQ multiplex PCR. Among 25,000 to 30,000 clones listed, 92% were seen once. This material consisted of CD4+ or CD8+ T cells sorted from blood, taken in a trial of the OX40 agonist ivuxolimab. These receptors were obtained from an adult with an advanced solid tumor such as melanoma, head and neck, liver or kidney cancer.

The chain recombines TRBV28 with TRBJ1-4, with 9 positions matching TRBD1. CDR1 is MDHEN and CDR2 is SYDVKM in the germline V gene. The CDR3 loop spans 19 amino acids. V shed 3 bases, J shed 7 bases, and the junction held 18 bases outside the gene matches. The CDR3 region is CASSLGDRVGTLVGEKLFF. The CDR3 region has the DNA TGTGCCAGCAGTTTGGGGGACAGGGTGGGGACCCTTGTTGGTGAAAAACTGTTTTTT.

The chain joins TRBV29-1 to TRBJ2-7; the match to TRBD2 covers 11 bases. Germline V lookup: CDR1 SQVTM, CDR2 ANQGSEA. The V gene end was trimmed by 6 bases and the J gene end by 2 bases; junction bases not matched to a gene: 3. The CDR3 runs 13 residues. CDR3 amino acids: CSVGTSGTYEQYF. The CDR3 coding sequence is TGCAGCGTCGGGACTAGCGGAACCTACGAGCAGTACTTC.

The gene calls are TRBV10-2 and TRBJ1-2; tentative D call: TRBD1 (6 bases). The germline V gene has CDR1 WSHSY and CDR2 SAAADI. V was pared by 5 bases and J by 2 bases, with 9 bases between. The CDR3 runs to 13 residues. This CDR3 is CASSRDRNYGYTF. CDR3 nucleotides: TGCGCCAGCAGTCGTGACAGGAACTATGGCTACACCTTC.

In nucleotides, the CDR3 is TGTGCCAGCAGCGGGACAGGGGAAGGGGGCTACACCTTC. Translating gives CASSGTGEGGYTF. This rearrangement joins TRBV9 to TRBJ1-2; 9 nucleotides line up with TRBD1. V trimming: 3 bases; J trimming: 8 bases; junction bases outside the gene matches: 5. This CDR3 spans 13 amino acids. Germline CDR1 is SGDLS and CDR2 is YYNGEE.

With respect to this clone: An end of the junction differs from the germline gene, which may be a read error. The chain uses TRBV19 and TRBJ1-5; D uncertain. Germline values: CDR1 LNHDA, CDR2 SQIVND (reference sequence). The CDR3 is 14 amino acids. In DNA form, the CDR3 reads TGTGCAAGTAACTCCGACGGCAGAAATCAGCCCCAGCATTTT. Encoded protein: CASNSDGRNQPQHF.

The V gene is TRBV7-6, the J gene TRBJ2-4, with 9 bases aligning to TRBD2. This CDR3 is 16 amino acids long. The trim removed 5 bases at V and 0 bases at J, leaving 5 bases unmatched. Looked up from germline, CDR1 is SGHVS and CDR2 is FNYEAQ. The CDR3 sequence: CASSPQRGVAKNIQYF. The CDR3 region has the DNA TGTGCCAGCAGCCCACAGCGGGGGGTAGCCAAAAACATTCAGTACTTC.

The chain combines TRBV7-9 with TRBJ1-4; D ambiguous. Trimming took off 4 bases at V and 7 bases at J, with 19 bases between the two ends. Germline CDR1 is SEHNR and CDR2 is FQNEAQ (reference sequence). This CDR3 contains 16 residues. DNA for the CDR3: TGTGCCAGCAGCTCCCCCGGAGACGTAATGGGTGAAAAACTGTTTTTT. This sequence encodes CASSSPGDVMGEKLFF.

The V call is TRBV4-1, the J call TRBJ1-2, with D perhaps matching TRBD1 (5 bases). This CDR3 has 16 residues. Germline assignment: CDR1 MGHRA and CDR2 YSYEKL. Trimming left V 5 bases short and J 5 bases short, with 21 bases between. This CDR3 reads CASSVLDNAGGYGYTF. The CDR3 DNA reads as TGCGCCAGCAGCGTACTTGACAACGCCGGGGGTTATGGCTACACCTTC.

The chain employs TRBV5-4 and TRBJ2-7, with TRBD1 matching 8 bases. CDR3 length equals 14 residues. V trimming: 4 bases; J trimming: 7 bases; junction bases outside the gene matches: 10. CDR1 is SGHNT, CDR2 YYREEE, per germline (reference sequence). The CDR3, as DNA: TGTGCCAGCAGCGACCCCGGACAGGGATATGAGCAGTACTTC. Protein sequence: CASSDPGQGYEQYF.

The rearrangement links TRBV6-1 to TRBJ1-5, with D possibly matching TRBD1 (5 bases). The CDR3 extends over 13 amino acids. Germline CDR1 MNHNS, CDR2 SASEGT. Trimming removed 0 bases at V and 6 bases at J, with 6 bases between. CDR3: CASSEAGGQPQHF. CDR3 nucleotides: TGTGCCAGCAGTGAAGCCGGGGGTCAGCCCCAGCATTTT.

The chain recombines TRBV7-9 with TRBJ1-1; D remains unclear. Germline-derived CDR1 and CDR2 are SEHNR and FQNEAQ (reference sequence). The V end was cut by 1 base, the J end by 4 bases, with 7 bases between. The CDR3 consists of 13 residues. The CDR3, as DNA: TGTGCCAGCAGCTTAGAACGGACCACTGAAGCTTTCTTT. As protein: CASSLERTTEAFF. Drawing the rest from reference TRBV7-9 and TRBJ1-1, the complete variable domain is DTGVSQNPRHKITKRGQNVTFRCDPISEHNRLYWYRQTLGQGPEFLTYFQNEAQLEKSRLLSDRFSAERPKGSFSTLEIQRTEQGDSAMYLCASSLERTTEAFFGQGTRLTVV.

The chain has TRBV4-2 and TRBJ2-7; D is unclear. The CDR3 spans 14 residues. Germline V lookup: CDR1 LGHNA, CDR2 YNFKEQ. Trimming shortened V by 1 base and J by 4 bases, and 11 bases separated the two germline ends. Here the CDR3 DNA reads TGTGCCAGCAGCCAAGGTAGTTTTACTTACGAGCAGTACTTC. The encoded protein is CASSQGSFTYEQYF.

This chain links TRBV12-5 with TRBJ2-2, with D possibly TRBD2 on 6 matching bases. V lost 1 base and J lost 4, with 16 bases in between. Germline CDR1 is LGHNT and CDR2 is FRNRAP. This CDR3 spans 17 amino acids. The CDR3 region is CASGLATGTLSTGELFF. CDR3 in DNA: TGTGCTAGTGGTTTGGCCACCGGGACTCTCTCCACCGGGGAGCTGTTTTTT.

The rearrangement uses TRBV19 and TRBJ2-7, with D perhaps TRBD1 (5 bases). Germline V gives CDR1 LNHDA, CDR2 SQIVND (reference sequence). V was pared by 5 bases and J by 4 bases, with 18 bases between. The CDR3 spans 15 residues. CDR3 region: CASSLRQMGQYEQYF. The CDR3 DNA follows: TGTGCCAGTAGTCTACGACAGATGGGCCAATACGAGCAGTACTTC.

This clone is labeled as medium-sized. V and J are TRBV27 and TRBJ1-5; the D is unclear. Trimming removed 5 bases from V and 0 bases from J, with 11 bases in between. Germline lookup yields CDR1 MNHEY and CDR2 SMNVEV (reference sequence). The CDR3 sequence is 15 residues long. CDR3 loop: CASSVGGSSNQPQHF. CDR3 DNA: TGTGCCAGCAGTGTGGGCGGGAGTAGCAATCAGCCCCAGCATTTT.

V and J are TRBV5-1 and TRBJ1-4; the D gene is possibly TRBD1 (5 bases). The length of the CDR3 is 13 residues. V lost 0 bases to trimming and J lost 16 bases, with 16 bases between them. CDR1 SGHRS and CDR2 YFSETQ come from the germline V gene. CDR3 nucleotides: TGCGCCAGCAGCTTGGATGATGGGGCCGTCGCGTTTTTT. Its translation: CASSLDDGAVAFF.

The count of this clone is one. The genes are TRBV29-1 and TRBJ1-2, with 9 bases identical to TRBD1. The germline gives CDR1 SQVTM, CDR2 ANQGSEA. The V gene end was trimmed by 6 bases and the J gene end by 0 bases; junction bases not matched to a gene: 5. The CDR3 is 14 amino acids. The CDR3 protein is CSVVDRGPNYGYTF. The CDR3 DNA sequence: TGCAGCGTCGTGGACAGGGGCCCTAACTATGGCTACACCTTC.

The chain links TRBV7-9 to TRBJ1-2, with D possibly TRBD1 on 6 matching bases. Germline loops: CDR1 SEHNR, CDR2 FQNEAQ (reference sequence). The CDR3 contains 15 residues. The germline V and J ends were trimmed by 4 bases and 3 bases, with 15 bases remaining between them. DNA of the CDR3: TGTGCCAGCAGCTCCCCGGACAGAGGGGACTATGGCTACACCTTC. Encoded protein: CASSSPDRGDYGYTF. Using reference TRBV7-9 and TRBJ1-2 for the parts outside the CDR3, the full variable domain is DTGVSQNPRHKITKRGQNVTFRCDPISEHNRLYWYRQTLGQGPEFLTYFQNEAQLEKSRLLSDRFSAERPKGSFSTLEIQRTEQGDSAMYLCASSSPDRGDYGYTFGSGTRLTVV.

A single count supports this clone. The rearrangement joins TRBV6-5 to TRBJ2-7, with D perhaps TRBD1 (5 bases). CDR1 is MNHEY and CDR2 is SVGAGI in the germline V gene. V lost 4 bases, J lost 3 bases, and 10 bases lay in between. The CDR3 loop spans 13 amino acids. The CDR3 sequence is CASSWGASYEQYF. As DNA, the CDR3 is TGTGCCAGCAGTTGGGGCGCGAGCTACGAGCAGTACTTC.

The chain couples TRBV21-1 to TRBJ1-6. TRBV21-1 is classified as a pseudogene. The CDR3 is 19 amino acids. This chain's CDR3 is CASSPGGGIRSSYNSPLHF. CDR3 DNA sequence: TGTGCCAGCAGCCCCGGAGGAGGCATCAGGAGCTCCTATAATTCACCCCTCCACTTT.

The V and J genes are TRBV6-5 and TRBJ1-1, with TRBD1 identical over 8 bases. The CDR3 loop spans 14 amino acids. J gave up 1 base and V 5 bases, and 3 bases lay outside the gene matches. Germline assignment: CDR1 MNHEY and CDR2 SVGAGI. CDR3 DNA sequence: TGTGCCAGCAGTAGACAGGGGTCGAACACTGAAGCTTTCTTT. It specifies CASSRQGSNTEAFF.

The gene calls are TRBV28 and TRBJ2-5; no clear D. CDR1 and CDR2 (germline): MDHEN, SYDVKM. This CDR3 contains 13 residues. With 2 bases removed from V and 6 bases from J, the gap between germline ends came to 10 bases. This CDR3 reads CASSLIQSQTQYF. The CDR3 DNA reads TGTGCCAGCAGTTTAATACAGAGCCAGACCCAGTACTTC.

This sequence joins TRBV4-2 and TRBJ2-3; D is ambiguous. CDR3 length: 18 residues. Germline V gene sequence: CDR1 LGHNA, CDR2 YNFKEQ. Trimming removed 1 base at V and 0 bases at J, with 17 bases between. CDR3 region: CASSQGPFADASTDTQYF. CDR3 sequence (DNA): TGTGCCAGCAGCCAAGGGCCCTTTGCGGATGCTAGCACAGATACGCAGTATTTT.

The genes are TRBV27 and TRBJ1-2; D might be TRBD1 (6 bases). This CDR3 has 15 residues. V lost 5 bases to trimming and J lost 2 bases, with 15 bases between them. Germline assignment: CDR1 MNHEY and CDR2 SMNVEV (reference sequence). The CDR3 spells CASSSALDRNYGYTF. The CDR3 bases are TGTGCCAGCAGTAGTGCCCTCGACAGGAACTATGGCTACACCTTC.

The chain links TRBV7-9 to TRBJ2-5; D uncertain. CDR1 and CDR2 from the germline V gene are SEHNR and FQNEAQ (reference sequence). The CDR3 is 13 residues long. V was cut by 5 bases and J by 3 bases, with 10 bases left in between. The CDR3 sequence: CASSEQAKETQYF. CDR3 in DNA: TGTGCCAGCAGCGAGCAGGCAAAAGAGACCCAGTACTTC.

This sequence joins TRBV6-1 and TRBJ2-4; D call uncertain. The CDR3 is made up of 16 amino acids. CDR1 MNHNS and CDR2 SASEGT come from the germline V gene. Trimming left V 2 bases short and J 0 bases short, with 11 bases between. CDR3 region: CASSEPPALAKNIQYF. The CDR3 region has the DNA TGTGCCAGCAGTGAACCTCCGGCGTTAGCCAAAAACATTCAGTACTTC.

The V and J genes are TRBV7-9 and TRBJ2-5; 10 bases line up with TRBD1. Per germline, CDR1 SEHNR and CDR2 FQNEAQ (reference sequence). CDR3 length: 18 amino acids. Trimming at V came to 6 bases and at J to 5 bases, leaving 18 bases not matched to a gene. The DNA for the CDR3 is TGTGCCAGCAGTCGCCTCCGGGACAGGGGTATTATTGGGGAGACCCAGTACTTC. This translates into CASSRLRDRGIIGETQYF.